These T cell receptor beta chains were read from a single sample in a study of Ad26.COV2.S vaccination and SARS-CoV-2 variants. Sequencing used immunoSEQ multiplex PCR; TCRdb keeps in-frame clones, though not all of them. The sample gives more than 400,000 clones, 90% of which show up once; around 4.2% is in the top ten. The sequencing here drew on peripheral blood, taken in a trial of Ad26.COV2.S vaccine versus placebo. These TCRs come from a person between 18 and 59 years old who received the Ad26.COV2.S COVID-19 vaccine or a placebo. Each CDR3 is given with its conserved first and last residue. D genes are given only for firm matches. Some rows have no size entry. The others give once, few or many, or a class for an expanded clone.

j_call v_call d_call clone_size cdr3_nt cdr3_aa
TRBJ1-6 TRBV3-1/TRBV3-2 NA once TGTGCCAGCAGCCAAGATGCGCCACCCCTCCACTTT CASSQDAPPLHF
TRBJ2-5 TRBV28 NA once TGTGCCAGCAGTCAGGTCGGCCAAGAGACCCAGTACTTC CASSQVGQETQYF
TRBJ1-2 TRBV6-5 TRBD1 once TGTGCCAGCAGTCCACAGGGGTACTATGGCTACACCTTC CASSPQGYYGYTF
TRBJ2-3 TRBV21-1 NA once TGTGCCAGCAGCCCCCAAGGGACTAGCGGTTTCACAGATACGCAGTATTTT CASSPQGTSGFTDTQYF
TRBJ1-4 TRBV5-1 NA NA TGCGCCAGCAGCTTTATGGGTAGGGAAAAACTGTTTTTT CASSFMGREKLFF
TRBJ2-2 TRBV10-3 TRBD2 NA TGTGCCATCAGTGAGTGGGTCCTAGCGGGAGCAAACACCGGGGAGCTGTTTTTT CAISEWVLAGANTGELFF
TRBJ1-1 TRBV4-1 TRBD1 NA TGCGCCAGCAGCATTACCAGGACCGGGACAGGAGTGAACACTGAAGCTTTCTTT CASSITRTGTGVNTEAFF
TRBJ2-1 TRBV28 TRBD2 NA TGTGCCAGCACCTCGGGGGGAGCGGGAGTCTACAATGAGCAGTTCTTC CASTSGGAGVYNEQFF
TRBJ2-7 TRBV11-2 NA NA TGTGCCAGCAGCTTAAGCCTAGCCACATCCTACGAGCAGTACTTC CASSLSLATSYEQYF
TRBJ2-3 TRBV20-1 NA once TGCAGTGCTAGAGATCTCCCGACGCAGTATTTT CSARDLPTQYF
TRBJ2-5 TRBV28 TRBD2 NA TGTGCCAGCAGTTCTAGGACTAGCACGGGAGAAGAGACCCAGTACTTC CASSSRTSTGEETQYF
TRBJ2-7 TRBV4-3 TRBD1 NA TGCGCCAGCAGCTCCGACAGGGGAAGCTCCTACGAGCAGTACTTC CASSSDRGSSYEQYF
TRBJ2-3 TRBV12-5 NA NA TGTGCTAGTGGTTTCGGGGTTTTGGGGGCAGATACGCAGTATTTT CASGFGVLGADTQYF
TRBJ2-3 TRBV7-2 TRBD2 NA TGTGCCAGCGGATATAGCGGGAGATGGGCAGATACGCAGTATTTT CASGYSGRWADTQYF
TRBJ1-5 TRBV20-1 NA NA TGCAGTGCTAGTGGCGCAGGGGCGCGTCAGCCCCAGCATTTT CSASGAGARQPQHF
TRBJ1-5 TRBV4-2 NA NA TGTGCCAGCAGCCAAAACAGGGCCCAGCCCCAGCATTTT CASSQNRAQPQHF
TRBJ2-7 TRBV7-2 NA NA TGTGCCAGCAGCTTAGAAGGGAGCTCCTACGAGCAGTACTTC CASSLEGSSYEQYF
TRBJ2-7 TRBV6-1 NA NA TGTGCCAGCAGTGCCGCCACCTTCAGGCCAAATCTCCCCTACGAGCAGTACTTC CASSAATFRPNLPYEQYF
TRBJ2-5 TRBV28 NA NA TGTGCCAGCAGTTCTGGGGGGCAGGGTACGGAGACCCAGTACTTC CASSSGGQGTETQYF
TRBJ1-2 TRBV10-3 NA NA TGTGCCATCCGAGACAGCCTTAACTATGGCTACACCTTC CAIRDSLNYGYTF
TRBJ1-2 TRBV5-4 NA many TGTGCCAGCAGCTTGGGTCGAGACAGTAGGCTCTCGAGTGGCTACACCTTC CASSLGRDSRLSSGYTF
TRBJ2-7 TRBV6-5 TRBD1 once TGTGCCAGCAGTTACTCGGCAGGGGGCACGTACGAGCAGTACTTC CASSYSAGGTYEQYF
TRBJ2-1 TRBV7-9 TRBD1 NA TGTGCCAGCTACGGGACAGAGTTGTTCTTC CASYGTELFF
TRBJ2-7 TRBV5-1 TRBD2 NA TGCGCCAGCAGCTTAACCCTAGCGGGAGTCGAGCAGTACTTC CASSLTLAGVEQYF
TRBJ2-3 TRBV6-5 NA once TGTGCCAGCAGTCGAGCGAGTTCTAGCACAGATACGCAGTATTTT CASSRASSSTDTQYF
TRBJ1-6 TRBV30 NA few TGTGCCTGGAGACCGACGGGGAATTCACCCCTCCACTTT CAWRPTGNSPLHF
TRBJ1-2 TRBV5-6 TRBD1 NA TGTGCCAGCAGCTTGGATTTGGGGACAGCTAAAACTAACTATGGCTACACCTTC CASSLDLGTAKTNYGYTF
TRBJ2-1 TRBV6-2/TRBV6-3 NA NA TGTGCCAGCAGTTACGAAGCGTTACACGGTAACAATGAGCAGTTCTTC CASSYEALHGNNEQFF
TRBJ2-1 TRBV5-8 TRBD2 once TGTGCCAGCAGCTTTATTACTGGGACTAGCGGGGTCAATGAGCAGTTCTTC CASSFITGTSGVNEQFF
TRBJ2-2 TRBV6-1 TRBD2 NA TGTGCCAGCAGTGGACCGAAAACTAGCGGACTCACCGGGGAGCTGTTTTTT CASSGPKTSGLTGELFF
TRBJ2-7 TRBV4-2 TRBD2 once TGTGCCAGCAGCCCCGGAGGAAGCGGGAGGAACGAGCAGTACTTC CASSPGGSGRNEQYF
TRBJ2-3 TRBV7-7 NA NA TGTGCTAGCAGCTTAGCGCCCTCAGATACGCAGTATTTT CASSLAPSDTQYF
TRBJ2-2 TRBV9 NA NA TGTGCCAGCAGCGTAGTGGGCGGGGAGCTGTTTTTT CASSVVGGELFF
TRBJ2-2 TRBV19 NA NA TGTGCCAGTAGTACCCCAGGCAGGGGCCAGACCGGGGAGCTGTTTTTT CASSTPGRGQTGELFF
TRBJ2-3 TRBV11-1 NA NA TGTGCCAGCAGCTTAGCAGTGGGAGATACGCAGTATTTT CASSLAVGDTQYF
TRBJ1-3 TRBV30 NA once TGTGCCTGGACACCTGGAAACACCATATATTTT CAWTPGNTIYF
TRBJ2-3 TRBV27 NA NA TGTGCCAGCACTTTCACAGATACGCAGTATTTT CASTFTDTQYF
TRBJ2-7 TRBV4-1 TRBD2 NA TGCGCCAGCAGCCCCTTTTGGGCTAGCGGCTACGAGCAGTACTTC CASSPFWASGYEQYF
TRBJ2-2 TRBV19 TRBD1 NA TGTGCCAGTAGGACAGGGGTTTGGACCGGGGAGCTGTTTTTT CASRTGVWTGELFF
TRBJ2-3 TRBV6-2/TRBV6-3 TRBD2 NA TGTGCCAGCAGTTATGTGGCGGGAGGGCCCCCAGATACGCAGTATTTT CASSYVAGGPPDTQYF
TRBJ2-3 TRBV29-1 NA once TGCAGCGTAGAACCCTCTAGCACAGATACGCAGTATTTT CSVEPSSTDTQYF
TRBJ1-1 TRBV19 NA NA TGTGCCAGTAGTATCACCTGGGGGAGCACTGAAGCTTTCTTT CASSITWGSTEAFF
TRBJ1-2 TRBV28 NA NA TGTGCCAGCAGTCCCCGACCGCTACTCGGAGGCTACACCTTC CASSPRPLLGGYTF
TRBJ2-5 TRBV9 NA once TGTGCCAGCTCCCCTTCGGGGGCTGAGCCCTCGACCCAGTACTTC CASSPSGAEPSTQYF
TRBJ2-5 TRBV28 NA NA TGTGCCAGCAGTTTAGGGGGAGAGCGGGTAGAGACCCAGTACTTC CASSLGGERVETQYF
TRBJ1-5 TRBV6-5 TRBD1 NA TGTGCCAGCAGTCAATTGACAGGGAGGCATCAGCCCCAGCATTTT CASSQLTGRHQPQHF
TRBJ1-5 TRBV30 TRBD1 once TGTGCCTGGAGAGATAGACAGGGGCCCAAAAATAGCAATCAGCCCCAGCATTTT CAWRDRQGPKNSNQPQHF
TRBJ2-3 TRBV9 NA NA TGTGCCAGCAGCGCACCATCCGGGACATTCCGGAATACGCAGTATTTT CASSAPSGTFRNTQYF
TRBJ1-6 TRBV19 TRBD1 NA TGTGCCAGTAACGTGGGACAGAGTAATTCACCCCTCCACTTT CASNVGQSNSPLHF
TRBJ1-3 TRBV3-1/TRBV3-2 TRBD1 few TGTGCCAGCAGCCAAAACAGGGGGCGTTCTGGAAACACCATATATTTT CASSQNRGRSGNTIYF
TRBJ1-6 TRBV4-1 TRBD1 NA TGCGCCAGCAGCCAAGAGGACAGGGGAAGTCATTTGAGGTCACCCCTCCACTTT CASSQEDRGSHLRSPLHF
TRBJ2-7 TRBV28 NA NA TGTGCCAGCAGTTTAGCCACCGGGACACAAGGTTATACCTACGAGCAGTACTTC CASSLATGTQGYTYEQYF
TRBJ1-6 TRBV28 NA NA TGTGCCAGCAGCCCGCACGCAGGGCGGAATTCACCCCTCCACTTT CASSPHAGRNSPLHF
TRBJ2-2 TRBV9 NA NA TGTGCCAGCAGCCTTGGGAGGAACACCGGGGAGCTGTTTTTT CASSLGRNTGELFF
TRBJ2-1 TRBV3-1/TRBV3-2 TRBD1 NA TGTGCCAGCAGCCCTCGATCGGGGACAGGGGGCGCGACGAGGCAGTTCTTC CASSPRSGTGGATRQFF
TRBJ2-1 TRBV7-3 NA NA TGTGCCAGCAGCTTGAGGAGGGGGGATGAGCAGTTCTTC CASSLRRGDEQFF
TRBJ2-7 TRBV3-1/TRBV3-2 NA NA TGTGCCAGCAGCCAAGACCTCGGGTCCTACGAGCAGTACTTC CASSQDLGSYEQYF